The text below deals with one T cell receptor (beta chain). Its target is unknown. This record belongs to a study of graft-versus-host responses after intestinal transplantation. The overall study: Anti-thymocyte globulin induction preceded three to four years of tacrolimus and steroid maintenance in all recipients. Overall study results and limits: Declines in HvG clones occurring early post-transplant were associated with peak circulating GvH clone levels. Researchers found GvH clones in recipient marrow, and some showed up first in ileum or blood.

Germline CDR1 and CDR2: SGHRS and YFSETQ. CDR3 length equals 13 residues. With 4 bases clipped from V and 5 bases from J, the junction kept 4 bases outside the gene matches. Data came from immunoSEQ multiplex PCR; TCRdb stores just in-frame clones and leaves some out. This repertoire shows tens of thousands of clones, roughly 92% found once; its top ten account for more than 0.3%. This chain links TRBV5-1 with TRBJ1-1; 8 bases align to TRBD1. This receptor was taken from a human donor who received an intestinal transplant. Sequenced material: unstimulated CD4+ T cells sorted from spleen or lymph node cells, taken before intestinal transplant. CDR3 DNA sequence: TGCGCCAGCAGCCCTGGACAGGGAACTGAAGCTTTCTTT. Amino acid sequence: CASSPGQGTEAFF.